This TCR beta chain was captured by sequencing in a study of response to subunit inactivated influenza vaccine. Overall study findings and caveats: The study's authors posited that every seasonal influenza vaccination enlists few new T cells.

Using its own MiXCR run on the RT-PCR reads, TCRdb lists one record per CDR3 protein. Counted here are roughly 700,000 distinct CDR3 sequences, around 13% occurring once; the ten biggest clones make up around 6.5%. With respect to this clonotype: Its specificity is unknown.

This CDR3 region has 16 residues. J gave up 6 bases and V 4 bases, and 14 bases lay outside the gene matches. Germline V gene sequence: CDR1 SGHDN, CDR2 FVKESK. Sequencing used PBMCs from blood, obtained 14 days before vaccination. This TCR was sampled from a man in his fifties who received an inactivated influenza vaccine. The rearrangement links TRBV14 to TRBJ1-2; 7 bases match TRBD1. The CDR3 sequence: CASSPQTKDRNNGYTF. The DNA for the CDR3 is TGTGCCAGCAGCCCACAAACCAAGGACAGGAACAATGGCTACACCTTC. The variable domain in full, completed from reference TRBV14 and TRBJ1-2, reads EAGVTQFPSHSVIEKGQTVTLRCDPISGHDNLYWYRRVMGKEIKFLLHFVKESKQDESGMPNNRFLAERTGGTYSTLKVQPAELEDSGVYFCASSPQTKDRNNGYTFGSGTRLTVV.